This T cell receptor (beta chain) came from a study of chemoradiotherapy in HPV16-positive cancers. Germline trimming cut 3 bases from V and 2 bases from J; bases unmatched to any gene: 4. CDR3 length: 14 amino acids. Per the germline V gene, CDR1 is SSHAT and CDR2 is FNYEAQ (reference sequence). Study conclusions and caveats: For HPV16-positive patients, expanding HPV-responsive T cells associated with longer recurrence-free survival. Only a couple of HPV16-positive patients supplied the functional HPV-specificity definition.

With respect to this clone: No antigen is known for it.

The repertoire was sequenced with immunoSEQ multiplex PCR; TCRdb's copy has only in-frame clones and lacks some. The profile shows 3,900 or so clones, 91% of them singletons. Samples were taken several times over chemoradiotherapy. The sample consisted of tumor tissue, taken from a patient who underwent chemoradiotherapy. The origin of this receptor is a human donor with HPV-associated anogenital cancer. The rearrangement links TRBV7-7 to TRBJ2-7; the match to TRBD1 covers 7 bases. As DNA, the CDR3 is TGTGCCAGCAGCTTGCGACAGGGTCCCTACGAGCAGTACTTC. This codes for CASSLRQGPYEQYF.